This entry features one T cell receptor (beta chain) sequence. The data stem from a study of PD-L1 blockade in urothelial cancer. About the study: Patients' atezolizumab regimen, 1,200 mg intravenously every 3 weeks, began around 2014. Patients' prior chemotherapy regimens numbered 0 to 3. Peripheral blood specimens exhibited a median yield of around 140,000 T cells.

This table comes from immunoSEQ multiplex PCR, and its TCRdb copy is limited to in-frame clones, with some not included. Of about 130,000 clones in the sample, around 84% are singletons; the top ten hold 3.2%. Time point of the sample: pretreatment peripheral blood. Sample contribution per patient ranged from 1 to 8, covering pretreatment and on-treatment. The CDR3 contains 14 residues. CDR1 is MDHEN and CDR2 is SYDVKM in the germline V gene. The J segment lost 10 bases and the V segment lost 6 bases, leaving 10 bases of the junction unmatched. The sample here was PBMCs, taken around atezolizumab (anti-PD-L1) treatment. The chain combines TRBV28 with TRBJ1-4; 8 bases map to TRBD1. The receptor's source is a man in his forties or fifties with urothelial cancer. CDR3 nucleotides: TGTGCCAGCAGCCCAACAGGGGGTGGCGGAAAACTGTTTTTT. This gives the protein CASSPTGGGGKLFF.